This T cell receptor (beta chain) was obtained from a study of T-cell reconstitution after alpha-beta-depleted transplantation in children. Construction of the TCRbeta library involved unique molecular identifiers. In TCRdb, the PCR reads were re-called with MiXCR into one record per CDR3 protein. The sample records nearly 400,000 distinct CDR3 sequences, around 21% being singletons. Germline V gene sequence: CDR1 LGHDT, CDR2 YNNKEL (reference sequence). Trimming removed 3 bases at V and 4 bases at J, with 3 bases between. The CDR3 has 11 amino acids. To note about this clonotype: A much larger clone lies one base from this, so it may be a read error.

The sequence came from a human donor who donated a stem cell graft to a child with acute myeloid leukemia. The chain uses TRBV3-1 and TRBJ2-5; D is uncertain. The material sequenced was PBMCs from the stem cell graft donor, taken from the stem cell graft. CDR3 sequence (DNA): TGTGCCAGCAGCCAGCGAGAGACCCAGTACTTC. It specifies CASSQRETQYF.